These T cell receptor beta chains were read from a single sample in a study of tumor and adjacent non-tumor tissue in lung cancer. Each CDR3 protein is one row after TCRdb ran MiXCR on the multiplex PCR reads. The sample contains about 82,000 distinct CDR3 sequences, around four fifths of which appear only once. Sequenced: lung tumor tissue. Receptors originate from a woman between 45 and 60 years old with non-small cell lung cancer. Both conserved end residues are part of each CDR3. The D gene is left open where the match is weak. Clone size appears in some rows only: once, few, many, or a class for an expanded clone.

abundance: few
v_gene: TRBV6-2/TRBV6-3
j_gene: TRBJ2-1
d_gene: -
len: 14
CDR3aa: CASNYTENASEQFF
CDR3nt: TGTGCCAGCAATTATACGGAGAATGCAAGTGAGCAGTTCTTC

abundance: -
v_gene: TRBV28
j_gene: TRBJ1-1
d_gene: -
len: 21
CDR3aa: CASRRTWGAQPEGPLNVEAFF
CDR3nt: TGTGCCAGCAGACGGACCTGGGGCGCGCAACCCGAGGGACCTTTGAACGTTGAAGCTTTCTTT

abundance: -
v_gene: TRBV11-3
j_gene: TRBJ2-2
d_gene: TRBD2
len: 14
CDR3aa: CASNLAGDIGELFF
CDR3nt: TGTGCCAGCAACTTAGCGGGGGATATCGGGGAGCTGTTTTTT

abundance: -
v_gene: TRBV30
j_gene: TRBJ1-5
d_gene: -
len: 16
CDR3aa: CAWSGSLMVGNQPQHF
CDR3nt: TGCGCCTGGAGTGGGTCGCTAATGGTTGGCAATCAGCCCCAGCATTTT

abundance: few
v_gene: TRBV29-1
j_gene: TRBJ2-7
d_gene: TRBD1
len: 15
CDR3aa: CSITIGGQGAYGQYF
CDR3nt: TGCAGCATTACAATAGGGGGACAGGGAGCCTATGGGCAGTACTTC

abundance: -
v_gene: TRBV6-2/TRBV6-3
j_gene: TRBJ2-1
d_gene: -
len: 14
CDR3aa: CASSHIGEVDEQFF
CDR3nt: TGTGCCAGCAGTCACATAGGGGAGGTGGACGAACAGTTCTTC

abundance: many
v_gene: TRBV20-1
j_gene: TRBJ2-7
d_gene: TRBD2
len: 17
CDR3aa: CSARDYGTSGRDYEQYF
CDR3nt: TGCAGTGCTAGAGATTACGGGACTAGCGGGAGAGACTACGAGCAGTACTTC

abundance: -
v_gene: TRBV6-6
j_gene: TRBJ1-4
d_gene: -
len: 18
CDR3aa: CANSYPRPQTEFNEILFF
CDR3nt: TGTGCCAACAGTTACCCCCGGCCGCAGACAGAATTTAATGAAATACTGTTTTTT

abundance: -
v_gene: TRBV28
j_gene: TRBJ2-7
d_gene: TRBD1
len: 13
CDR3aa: CVSQETGAYEHYF
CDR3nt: TGCGTCAGCCAGGAAACAGGGGCTTACGAGCATTACTTC

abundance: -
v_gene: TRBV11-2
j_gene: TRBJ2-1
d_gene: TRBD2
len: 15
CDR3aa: CASSSRTSGMGEQLF
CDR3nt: TGTGCCAGCAGCTCCCGGACTAGCGGGATGGGTGAGCAGTTATTC

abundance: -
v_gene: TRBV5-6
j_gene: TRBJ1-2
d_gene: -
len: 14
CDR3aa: CVRSLVQGAYGYTF
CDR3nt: TGTGTCCGCAGCTTGGTCCAGGGTGCTTATGGCTACACTTTC

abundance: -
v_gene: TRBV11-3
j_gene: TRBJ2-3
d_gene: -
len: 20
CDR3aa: CASSSPPYSPSNGSTDTQYF
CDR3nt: TGTGCCAGCAGCTCTCCCCCTTATTCCCCCTCTAACGGCAGCACAGATACGCAGTATTTT

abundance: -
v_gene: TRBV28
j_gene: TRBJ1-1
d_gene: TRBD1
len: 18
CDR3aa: CARSLWGSQGAGGTEAFF
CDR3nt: TGTGCCCGCAGTTTATGGGGGTCACAGGGGGCGGGTGGCACTGAAGCTTTCTTT

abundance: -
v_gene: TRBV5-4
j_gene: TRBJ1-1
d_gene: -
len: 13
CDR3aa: CASSLQLITEALF
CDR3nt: TGTGCCAGCAGCTTGCAGTTGATCACTGAAGCTCTCTTT

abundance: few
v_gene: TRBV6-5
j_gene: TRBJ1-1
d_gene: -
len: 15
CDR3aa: CASSYSGGGGAEAFF
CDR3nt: TGTGCCAGCAGTTACTCGGGCGGGGGCGGCGCTGAAGCTTTCTTT

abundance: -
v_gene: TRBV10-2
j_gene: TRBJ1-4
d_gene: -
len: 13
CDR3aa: CASSGGAGEILLF
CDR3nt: TGCGCCAGCAGTGGCGGGGCCGGTGAAATACTGCTTTTT

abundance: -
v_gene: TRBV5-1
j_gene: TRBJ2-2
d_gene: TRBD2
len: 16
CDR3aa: CASNLLTSGLVGEMFF
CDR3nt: TGCGCCAGCAACTTGTTGACTAGCGGGTTGGTCGGGGAGATGTTTTTT

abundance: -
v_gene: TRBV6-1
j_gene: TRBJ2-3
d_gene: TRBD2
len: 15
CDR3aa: CACTESSGRTDTQYF
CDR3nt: TGTGCATGCACAGAGTCTAGCGGGAGGACAGATACGCAGTATTTT

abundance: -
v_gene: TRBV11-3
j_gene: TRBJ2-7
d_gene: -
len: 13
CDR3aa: CVNSLRRGYEQYF
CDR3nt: TGTGTCAACAGCTTGAGGAGGGGCTACGAGCAGTACTTT

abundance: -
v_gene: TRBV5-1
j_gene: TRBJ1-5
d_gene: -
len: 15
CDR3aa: CGSSTRHGGNQPQHF
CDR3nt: TGCGGCAGCAGCACGAGACATGGCGGCAATCAGCCCCAGCATTTT

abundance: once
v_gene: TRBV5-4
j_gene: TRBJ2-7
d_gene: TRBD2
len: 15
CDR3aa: CASSLGLAGGDEQYF
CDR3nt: TGTGCCAGCAGCCTCGGACTAGCGGGAGGTGATGAGCAGTACTTC

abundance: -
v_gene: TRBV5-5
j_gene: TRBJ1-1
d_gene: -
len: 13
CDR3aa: CASSLVGTTEAFF
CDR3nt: TGTGCCAGCAGCTTGGTGGGGACCACTGAAGCTTTCTTT

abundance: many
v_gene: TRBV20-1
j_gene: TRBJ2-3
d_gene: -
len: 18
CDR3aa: CSARDSSGAIGGTDTQYF
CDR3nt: TGCAGTGCTAGAGATTCCAGCGGAGCAATAGGGGGCACAGATACGCAGTATTTT

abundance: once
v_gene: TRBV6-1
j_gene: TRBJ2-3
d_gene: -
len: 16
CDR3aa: CASSEGLTLPTDTQYF
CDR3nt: TGTGCCAGCAGTGAAGGACTAACACTCCCCACAGATACGCAGTATTTT

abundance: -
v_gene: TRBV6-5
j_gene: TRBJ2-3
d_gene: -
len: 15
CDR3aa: CASRVSRGRADTQYF
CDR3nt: TGTGCCAGCAGGGTCTCCAGAGGGCGCGCAGATACGCAGTATTTT

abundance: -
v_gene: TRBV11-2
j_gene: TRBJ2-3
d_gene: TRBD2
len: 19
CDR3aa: CASCPRSAGGPSDTDTQYF
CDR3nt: TGTGCCAGCTGCCCCCGGAGTGCGGGAGGGCCTAGTGATACAGATACGCAGTATTTT

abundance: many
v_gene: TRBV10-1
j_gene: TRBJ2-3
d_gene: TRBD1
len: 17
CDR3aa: CASSESPFRGLEDTQYF
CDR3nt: TGCGCCAGCAGTGAGTCCCCTTTCAGGGGGCTGGAAGATACGCAGTATTTT

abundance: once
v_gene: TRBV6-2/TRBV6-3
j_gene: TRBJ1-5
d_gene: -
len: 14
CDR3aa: CASCFSSTPQSQHF
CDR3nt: TGTGCCAGCTGTTTTTCAAGCACCCCTCAGTCCCAGCATTTT

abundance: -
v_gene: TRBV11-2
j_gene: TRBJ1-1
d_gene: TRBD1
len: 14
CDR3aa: CAISLLDRDTEAFF
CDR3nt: TGTGCCATCAGCCTTTTGGACAGGGACACTGAAGCTTTCTTT

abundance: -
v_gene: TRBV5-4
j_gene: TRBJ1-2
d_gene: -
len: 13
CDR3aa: CAGRPDTIYDYTF
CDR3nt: TGTGCCGGCAGGCCTGATACAATCTATGACTACACCTTC

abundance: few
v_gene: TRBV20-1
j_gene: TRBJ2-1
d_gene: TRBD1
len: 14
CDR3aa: CSVTGGEVYSEQFF
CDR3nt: TGCAGTGTAACAGGGGGCGAGGTCTACAGTGAGCAGTTCTTC

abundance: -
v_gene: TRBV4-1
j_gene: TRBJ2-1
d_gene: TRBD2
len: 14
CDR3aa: CSSSQPGLSNKQFF
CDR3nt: TGCTCCAGCAGCCAGCCGGGACTAAGCAATAAGCAGTTCTTC

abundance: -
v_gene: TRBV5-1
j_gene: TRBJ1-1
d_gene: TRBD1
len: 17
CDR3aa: CANSIGHGTAINTEAFF
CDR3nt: TGCGCCAACAGCATAGGCCACGGGACAGCAATTAACACTGAAGCTTTCTTT

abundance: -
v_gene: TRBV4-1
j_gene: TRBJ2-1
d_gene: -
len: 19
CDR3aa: CASSPGLARVRSSYNVQFF
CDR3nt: TGTGCCAGCAGCCCGGGACTTGCTCGGGTTCGAAGCTCCTACAATGTGCAGTTCTTC

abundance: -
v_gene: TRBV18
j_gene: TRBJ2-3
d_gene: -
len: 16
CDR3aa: CASSPPTVTSTDTQYF
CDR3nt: TGTGCCAGCTCACCACCGACAGTGACGAGCACAGATACGCAGTATTTT

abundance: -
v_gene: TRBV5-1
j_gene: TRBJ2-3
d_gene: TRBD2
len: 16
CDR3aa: CASSSGLAGGIDTQYF
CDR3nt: TGCGCCAGCAGCTCGGGACTAGCGGGCGGCATAGATACGCAATATTTT

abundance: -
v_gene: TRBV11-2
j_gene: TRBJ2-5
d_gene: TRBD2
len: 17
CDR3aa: CTSSPGLAGIGLETQYF
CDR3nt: TGTACCAGCAGCCCGGGACTAGCGGGAATCGGCCTAGAGACCCAGTACTTC

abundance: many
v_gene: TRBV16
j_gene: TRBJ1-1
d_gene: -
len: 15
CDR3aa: CASSQSWPQVTEAFF
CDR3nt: TGTGCCAGCAGCCAATCGTGGCCTCAGGTGACTGAAGCTTTCTTT

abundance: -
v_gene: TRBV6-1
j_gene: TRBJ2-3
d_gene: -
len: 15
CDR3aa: CAHSEWEGITDTQYF
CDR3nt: TGTGCCCACAGTGAATGGGAAGGAATAACAGATACGCAGTATTTT

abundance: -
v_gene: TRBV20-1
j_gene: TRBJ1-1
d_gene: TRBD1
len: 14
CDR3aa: CSTLGWSGGTKAFF
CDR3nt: TGCAGTACCCTAGGTTGGTCAGGGGGGACTAAAGCTTTCTTT

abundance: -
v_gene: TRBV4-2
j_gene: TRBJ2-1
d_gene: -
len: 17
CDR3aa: CASSREGGGGPYNERFF
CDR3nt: TGTGCCAGCAGTCGAGAGGGGGGTGGCGGGCCCTACAATGAGCGGTTCTTC

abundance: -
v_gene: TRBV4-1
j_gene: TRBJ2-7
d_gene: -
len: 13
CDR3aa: CASSQESRNDQYF
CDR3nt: TGCGCCAGCAGCCAAGAGTCCAGGAATGACCAGTACTTC

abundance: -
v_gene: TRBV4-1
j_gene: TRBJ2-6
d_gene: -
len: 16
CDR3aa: CVSSLQWGSGTNVLTF
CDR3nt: TGCGTCAGCAGCCTTCAATGGGGCTCCGGGACCAACGTCCTGACTTTC

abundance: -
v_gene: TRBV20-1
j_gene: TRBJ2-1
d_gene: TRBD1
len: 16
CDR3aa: CCARGQGQSSYNEQFF
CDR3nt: TGCTGTGCTAGGGGACAGGGGCAAAGCTCCTATAATGAGCAGTTCTTC

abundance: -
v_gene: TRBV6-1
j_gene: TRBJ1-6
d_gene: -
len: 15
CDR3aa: CASSEVVVGDSPLHF
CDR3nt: TGTGCTAGCAGTGAAGTGGTCGTCGGGGATTCACCCCTCCACTTT

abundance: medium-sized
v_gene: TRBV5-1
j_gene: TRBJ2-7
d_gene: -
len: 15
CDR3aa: CASSLSGLQTYEQYF
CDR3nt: TGCGCCAGCAGCTTGTCGGGACTTCAGACCTACGAGCAGTACTTC

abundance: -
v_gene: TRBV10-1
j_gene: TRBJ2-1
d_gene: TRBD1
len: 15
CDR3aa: CASQVGGTGQNVQFF
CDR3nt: TGCGCCAGCCAAGTAGGGGGGACAGGGCAGAATGTGCAATTCTTC

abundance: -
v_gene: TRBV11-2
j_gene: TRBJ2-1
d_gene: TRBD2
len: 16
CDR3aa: CASSPGRLAGVGGQFF
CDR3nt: TGTGCCAGTAGCCCAGGGAGGCTAGCGGGAGTAGGTGGGCAGTTCTTC

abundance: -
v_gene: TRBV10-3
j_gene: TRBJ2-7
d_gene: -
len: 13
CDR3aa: CATEGQESYEQYF
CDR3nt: TGTGCCACCGAGGGGCAGGAGTCCTACGAGCAGTACTTC

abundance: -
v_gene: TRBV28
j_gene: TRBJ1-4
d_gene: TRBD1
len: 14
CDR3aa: CASRSTGDDEKLFF
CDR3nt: TGTGCCAGCAGGTCTACAGGGGATGATGAAAAACTGTTTTTT

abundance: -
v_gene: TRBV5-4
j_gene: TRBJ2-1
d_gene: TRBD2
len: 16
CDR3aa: CASSSRTSGRAGMSFF
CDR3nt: TGTGCCAGCAGCTCACGGACTAGCGGGAGGGCCGGAATGTCGTTCTTC

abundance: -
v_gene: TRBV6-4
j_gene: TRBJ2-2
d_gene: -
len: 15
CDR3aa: CASNDGRDNTGELFF
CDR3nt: TGTGCCAGCAATGACGGAAGGGACAACACCGGGGAGCTATTTTTT

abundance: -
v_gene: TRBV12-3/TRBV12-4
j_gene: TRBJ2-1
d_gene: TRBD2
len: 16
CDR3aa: CASNNDLPGLYNEQFF
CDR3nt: TGTGCCAGCAATAATGACCTCCCGGGACTATACAATGAGCAGTTCTTC